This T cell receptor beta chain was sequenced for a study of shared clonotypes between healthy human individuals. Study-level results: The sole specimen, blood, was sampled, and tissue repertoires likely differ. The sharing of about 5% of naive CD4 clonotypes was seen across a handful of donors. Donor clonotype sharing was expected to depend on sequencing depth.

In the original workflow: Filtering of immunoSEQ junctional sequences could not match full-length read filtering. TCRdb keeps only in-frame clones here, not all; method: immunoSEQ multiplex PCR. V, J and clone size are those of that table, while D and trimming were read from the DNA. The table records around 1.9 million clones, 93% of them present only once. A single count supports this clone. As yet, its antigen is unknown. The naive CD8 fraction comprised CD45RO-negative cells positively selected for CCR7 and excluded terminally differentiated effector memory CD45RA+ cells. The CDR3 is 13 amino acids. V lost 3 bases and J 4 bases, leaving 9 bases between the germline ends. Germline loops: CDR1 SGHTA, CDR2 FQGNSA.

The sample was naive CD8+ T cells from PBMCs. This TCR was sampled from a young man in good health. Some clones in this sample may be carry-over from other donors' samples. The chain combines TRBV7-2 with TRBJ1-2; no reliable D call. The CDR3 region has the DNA TGTGCCAGCAGCTTTCTGGGGTCCTATGGCTACACCTTC. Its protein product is CASSFLGSYGYTF.